These T cell receptor beta chains were read from a single sample in a study of cytomegalovirus exposure and HLA in healthy donors. The assay was immunoSEQ multiplex PCR, and TCRdb's table has in-frame clones only and misses some. The sample lists fewer than 200,000 clones, 81% seen once, with roughly 13% in the top ten. The sample taken for sequencing was PBMCs. Every receptor here comes from a woman between 50 and 59 years old in good health and CMV-seronegative. Each CDR3 is given with its conserved first and last residue. The D gene is left open where the match is weak. Expanded clones are given a class, and other clones once, few, many or no size at all.

- TRBJ2-2 - TRBV7-2 CASSSIGGGELFF TGTGCCAGCAGCTCCATCGGCGGCGGGGAGCTGTTTTTT
- TRBJ1-1 - TRBV28 CASIGAIPSTEAFF TGTGCCAGCATAGGGGCGATCCCGTCCACTGAAGCTTTCTTT
- TRBJ2-1 TRBD2 TRBV19 CASRVSSGEHNEQFF TGTGCCAGTAGGGTGTCTAGCGGGGAGCACAATGAGCAGTTCTTC
- TRBJ2-7 - TRBV7-9 CASSLDPLQGFGQYF TGTGCCAGCAGCTTAGACCCCTTACAGGGATTCGGGCAGTACTTC
- TRBJ2-7 - TRBV28 CASSPSGRATYEQYF TGTGCCAGCAGTCCCAGTGGCAGGGCGACTTACGAGCAGTACTTC
- TRBJ2-7 TRBD1 TRBV28 CASSLMDRFREQYF TGTGCCAGCAGTTTAATGGACAGGTTCCGGGAGCAGTACTTC
- TRBJ2-3 - TRBV5-4 CASSDGWTGTQYF TGTGCCAGCAGCGACGGATGGACTGGTACGCAGTATTTT
- TRBJ2-2 TRBD2 TRBV9 CASSVSSGSGGTGELFF TGTGCCAGCAGCGTCTCTAGCGGGAGCGGGGGCACCGGGGAGCTGTTTTTT
few TRBJ1-6 - TRBV19 CASSIQGSSYNSPLHF TGTGCCAGTAGTATACAGGGCAGCTCCTATAATTCACCCCTCCACTTT
few TRBJ2-3 - TRBV9 CASSVQGLDTQYF TGTGCCAGCAGCGTTCAGGGTCTTGATACGCAGTATTTT
- TRBJ2-1 - TRBV19 CASATAPSSYNEQFF TGTGCCAGTGCGACAGCCCCGAGCTCCTACAATGAGCAGTTCTTC
- TRBJ2-7 TRBD2 TRBV28 CASSTPSGILYEQYF TGTGCCAGCAGTACCCCGAGCGGGATCCTCTACGAGCAGTACTTC
few TRBJ1-5 TRBD1 TRBV9 CASSEGTGGNQPQHF TGTGCCAGCAGCGAGGGGACAGGGGGCAATCAGCCCCAGCATTTT
few TRBJ1-2 - TRBV19 CASSITLTGSYGYTF TGTGCCAGTAGTATTACGTTAACAGGGTCTTATGGCTACACCTTC
- TRBJ1-6 - TRBV19 CASSIGQYNSPLHF TGTGCCAGTAGTATTGGGCAGTATAATTCACCCCTCCACTTT
- TRBJ1-2 - TRBV15 CATSRDLGGYGYTF TGTGCCACCAGCAGAGATTTGGGGGGCTATGGCTACACCTTC
- TRBJ1-1 - TRBV18 CASSPQRETEAFF TGTGCCAGCTCACCGCAGAGGGAGACTGAAGCTTTCTTT
once TRBJ2-1 - TRBV7-7 CASSLVPGAYNEQFF TGTGCCAGCAGCTTAGTCCCGGGAGCCTACAATGAGCAGTTCTTC
- TRBJ2-1 TRBD1 TRBV6-5 CASSYTGTEFF TGTGCCAGCAGTTACACCGGGACAGAGTTCTTC
- TRBJ2-1 - TRBV19 CASQSGAHNEQFF TGTGCCAGCCAATCAGGCGCCCACAATGAGCAGTTCTTC
- TRBJ1-6 - TRBV28 CASGSSGAGSPLHF TGTGCCAGCGGAAGCTCAGGGGCCGGTTCACCCCTCCACTTT
- TRBJ1-6 - TRBV14 CASTPRGNSPLHF TGTGCCAGCACCCCACGGGGGAATTCACCCCTCCACTTT
- TRBJ1-5 - TRBV12-2 CASRLGRSGQGDNQPQHF TGTGCAAGTCGCTTAGGACGGAGCGGACAGGGGGACAATCAGCCCCAGCATTTT